This TCR beta chain is from a study of vaccination and CD4 T cells after COVID-19. Study results and caveats: Convalescent participants were relatively few, and none had early post-infection timepoints studied.

Sample treatment: roughly ten-day PBMC culture with coronavirus spike peptide pools or control peptides (ViraFEST assay). About 1.8 million PBMCs per well were cultured with approximately 10 IU/ml IL-2 and about 10 ug/ml peptide pools. Cells received half-medium changes with fresh IL-2 medium on days 3 and 7. The germline V gene encodes CDR1 SEHNR and CDR2 FQNEAQ (reference sequence). The CDR3 has 15 residues. An Oncomine TCR Beta short-read assay was used to sequence the DNA from cultured CD4+ T cells. A single record per CDR3 protein comes from TCRdb applying MiXCR to the PCR reads. The table includes approximately 6,700 distinct CDR3 sequences, about 47% detected once. A word on this clonotype: The antigen is undetermined. Its ends do not fully match the called genes, so a read error is possible.

What was sequenced was CD4+ T cells from blood, cultured in vitro. The chain couples TRBV7-9 to TRBJ2-7, with a possible D match to TRBD2 (5 bases). TRBJ2-1 matches the DNA end more closely, so the J call is doubtful. The clonotype was recovered from a human donor who had recovered from COVID-19. DNA of the CDR3: TGCGCCAGCAGCCTGGCGGGCTCGTACGGGAATGAGCAGTTCTTC. It yields the protein CASSLAGSYGNEQFF.